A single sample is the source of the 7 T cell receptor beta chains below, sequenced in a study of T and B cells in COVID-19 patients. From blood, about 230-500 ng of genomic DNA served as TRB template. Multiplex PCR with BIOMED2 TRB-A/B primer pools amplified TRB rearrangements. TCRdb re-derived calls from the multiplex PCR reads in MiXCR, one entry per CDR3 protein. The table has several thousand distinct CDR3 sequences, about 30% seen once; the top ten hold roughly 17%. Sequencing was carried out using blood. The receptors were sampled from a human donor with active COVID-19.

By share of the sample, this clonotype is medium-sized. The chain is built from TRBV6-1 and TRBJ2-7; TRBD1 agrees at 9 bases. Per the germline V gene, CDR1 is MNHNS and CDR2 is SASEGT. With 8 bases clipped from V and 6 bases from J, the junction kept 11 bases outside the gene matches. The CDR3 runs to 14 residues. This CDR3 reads CASYKSGGQGEQYV. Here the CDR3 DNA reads TGTGCCAGCTACAAGTCGGGGGGACAGGGCGAGCAGTACGTC.

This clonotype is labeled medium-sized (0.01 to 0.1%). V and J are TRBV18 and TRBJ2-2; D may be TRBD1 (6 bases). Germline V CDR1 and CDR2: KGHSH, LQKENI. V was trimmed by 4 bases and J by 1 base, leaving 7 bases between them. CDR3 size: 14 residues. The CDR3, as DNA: TGTGCCAGCTCACGGGGACAGAACACCGGGGAGCTGTTTTTT. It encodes CASSRGQNTGELFF.

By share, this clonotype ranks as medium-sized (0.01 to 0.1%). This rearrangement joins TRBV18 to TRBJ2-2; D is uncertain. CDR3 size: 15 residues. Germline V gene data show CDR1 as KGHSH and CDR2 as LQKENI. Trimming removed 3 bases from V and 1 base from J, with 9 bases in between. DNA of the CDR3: TGTGCCAGCTCACCTGAGTGGGGGAACACCGGGGAGCTGTTTTTT. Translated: CASSPEWGNTGELFF.

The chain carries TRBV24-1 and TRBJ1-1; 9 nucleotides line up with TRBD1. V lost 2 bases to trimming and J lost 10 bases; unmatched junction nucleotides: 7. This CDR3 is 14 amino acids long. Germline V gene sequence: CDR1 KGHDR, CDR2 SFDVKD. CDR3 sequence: CATSDSNRGRRAFF. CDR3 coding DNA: TGTGCCACCAGTGATTCGAACAGGGGGCGCAGAGCTTTCTTT.

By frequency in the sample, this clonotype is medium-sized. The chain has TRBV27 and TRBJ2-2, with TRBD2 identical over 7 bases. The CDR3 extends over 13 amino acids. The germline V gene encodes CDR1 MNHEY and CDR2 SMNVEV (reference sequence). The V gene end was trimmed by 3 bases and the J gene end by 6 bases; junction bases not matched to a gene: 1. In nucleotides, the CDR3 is TGTGCCAGCAGTTTCACTAGCGCCGGGGAGCTGTTTTTT. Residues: CASSFTSAGELFF.

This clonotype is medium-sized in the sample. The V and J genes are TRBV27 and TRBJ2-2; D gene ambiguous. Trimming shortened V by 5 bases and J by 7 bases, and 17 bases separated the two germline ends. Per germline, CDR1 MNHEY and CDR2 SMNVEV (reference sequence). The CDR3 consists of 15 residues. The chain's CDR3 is CASSLVSGVGGELFF. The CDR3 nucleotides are TGTGCCAGCAGTCTCGTCTCTGGGGTCGGCGGGGAGCTGTTTTTT.

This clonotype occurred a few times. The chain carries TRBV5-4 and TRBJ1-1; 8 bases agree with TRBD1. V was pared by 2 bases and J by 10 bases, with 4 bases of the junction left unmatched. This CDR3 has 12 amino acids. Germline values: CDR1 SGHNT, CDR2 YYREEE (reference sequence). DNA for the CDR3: TGTGCCAGCAGCTTCGGACAGGGTGTAGCTTTCTTT. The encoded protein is CASSFGQGVAFF.